Listed here are 6 T cell receptor beta chains from one sample, sequenced in a study of OX40 agonist ivuxolimab in advanced cancers. Profiled with immunoSEQ multiplex PCR; TCRdb holds only in-frame clones, not every one. The sample includes approximately 44,000 clones, roughly 86% seen only once; the top ten take less than 15%. Sample: CD4+ or CD8+ T cells sorted from blood, taken in a trial of the OX40 agonist ivuxolimab. These TCRs come from an adult with an advanced solid tumor such as melanoma, head and neck, liver or kidney cancer.

The chain couples TRBV4-1 to TRBJ1-2; D not certain. This CDR3 has 13 amino acids. The germline CDR1 and CDR2 sequences are MGHRA and YSYEKL. V lost 0 bases to trimming and J lost 8 bases, with 10 bases between them. CDR3 region: CASSQDPPRGYTF. CDR3 DNA sequence: TGCGCCAGCAGCCAAGACCCCCCGCGGGGCTACACCTTC.

The chain joins TRBV28 to TRBJ2-7; D is unclear. The germline gives CDR1 MDHEN, CDR2 SYDVKM. The germline V and J ends were trimmed by 5 bases and 2 bases, with 16 bases remaining between them. The CDR3 consists of 15 residues. The CDR3 sequence: CASSNIAVAPYEQYF. CDR3 coding DNA: TGTGCCAGCAGTAACATCGCGGTGGCACCCTACGAGCAGTACTTC.

This chain joins TRBV7-9 and TRBJ1-3; 8 bases align to TRBD1. V shed 6 bases and J 5 bases; nucleotides not matched to a gene: 6. This CDR3 comprises 14 residues. CDR1 is SEHNR, CDR2 FQNEAQ, per germline (reference sequence). CDR3 nucleotides: TGTGCCAGCAGGGAAGGACAGGGAAGAAACACCATATATTTT. This gives the protein CASREGQGRNTIYF.

The chain is built from TRBV14 and TRBJ2-6, with 8 positions matching TRBD1. With 3 bases clipped from V and 3 bases from J, the junction kept 13 bases outside the gene matches. In germline, CDR1 is SGHDN, CDR2 FVKESK. The CDR3 loop spans 19 amino acids. This CDR3 is CASSQTGQGPYIGANVLTF. The CDR3 nucleotides read TGTGCCAGCAGCCAGACTGGACAGGGTCCCTATATTGGGGCCAACGTCCTGACTTTC. Full variable domain (outside the CDR3, taken from reference TRBV14 and TRBJ2-6): EAGVTQFPSHSVIEKGQTVTLRCDPISGHDNLYWYRRVMGKEIKFLLHFVKESKQDESGMPNNRFLAERTGGTYSTLKVQPAELEDSGVYFCASSQTGQGPYIGANVLTFGAGSRLTVL.

The chain links TRBV5-1 to TRBJ2-2; weak D call: TRBD1 (5 bases). CDR1 and CDR2 from the germline V gene are SGHRS and YFSETQ. This CDR3 spans 17 amino acids. The V and J ends lost 4 bases and 4 bases respectively, with 20 bases between them. The CDR3 DNA follows: TGCGCCAGCAGCCCGGCCTGGGGCCGGTTGGGCACCGGGGAGCTGTTTTTT. It translates to CASSPAWGRLGTGELFF.

The rearrangement joins TRBV28 to TRBJ1-1; perhaps TRBD1 as D (5 bases). Germline CDR1 reads MDHEN; CDR2 reads SYDVKM. V dropped 6 bases and J dropped 0 bases, with 11 bases sitting between them. The CDR3 spans 14 residues. In DNA form, the CDR3 reads TGTGCCAGCAGCATAGAGACAGTGAACACTGAAGCTTTCTTT. It specifies CASSIETVNTEAFF.